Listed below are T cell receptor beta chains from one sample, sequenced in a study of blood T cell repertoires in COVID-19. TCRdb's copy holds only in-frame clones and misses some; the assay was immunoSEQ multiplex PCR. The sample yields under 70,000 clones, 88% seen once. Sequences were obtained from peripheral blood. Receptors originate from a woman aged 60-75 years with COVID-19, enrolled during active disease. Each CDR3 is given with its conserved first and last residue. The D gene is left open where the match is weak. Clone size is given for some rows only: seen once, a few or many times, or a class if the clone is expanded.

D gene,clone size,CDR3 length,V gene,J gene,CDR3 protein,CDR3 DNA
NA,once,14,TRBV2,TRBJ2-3,CASSPTGRTDTQYF,TGTGCCAGCAGTCCGACAGGACGCACAGATACGCAGTATTTT
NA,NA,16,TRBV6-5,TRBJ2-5,CASSSRGSNYQETQYF,TGTGCCAGCAGTTCTCGGGGGTCCAATTACCAAGAGACCCAGTACTTC
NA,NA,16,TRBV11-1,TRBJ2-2,CASSLGPQGNTGELFF,TGTGCCAGCAGCTTAGGGCCCCAGGGCAACACCGGGGAGCTGTTTTTT
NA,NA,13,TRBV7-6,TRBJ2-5,CASSSLSQETQYF,TGTGCCAGCAGCTCCCTAAGTCAAGAGACCCAGTACTTC
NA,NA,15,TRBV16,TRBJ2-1,CASSRDRSSYNEQFF,TGTGCCAGCAGCCGCGACAGAAGCTCCTACAATGAGCAGTTCTTC
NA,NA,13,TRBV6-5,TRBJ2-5,CASSYRGQETQYF,TGTGCCAGCAGTTACAGGGGTCAAGAGACCCAGTACTTC
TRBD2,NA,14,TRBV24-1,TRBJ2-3,CATSAAGGTDTQYF,TGTGCCACCAGTGCAGCGGGGGGCACAGATACGCAGTATTTT
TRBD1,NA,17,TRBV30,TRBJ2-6,CACYPGQGAGGANVLTF,TGTGCCTGCTACCCCGGACAGGGGGCTGGTGGGGCCAACGTCCTGACTTTC
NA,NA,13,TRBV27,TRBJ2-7,CASSFQGPYEQYF,TGTGCCAGCAGTTTCCAGGGGCCCTACGAGCAGTACTTC
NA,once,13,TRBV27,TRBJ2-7,CASSTTGIGTKYF,TGTGCCAGCAGTACTACAGGGATCGGGACGAAGTACTTC
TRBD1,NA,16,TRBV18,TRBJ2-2,CASSPPTGGNTGELFF,TGTGCCAGCTCACCGCCGACAGGGGGCAACACCGGGGAGCTGTTTTTT
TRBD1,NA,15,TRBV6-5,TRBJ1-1,CASSRGTGLNTEAFF,TGTGCCAGCAGCCGCGGGACAGGTTTGAACACTGAAGCTTTCTTT
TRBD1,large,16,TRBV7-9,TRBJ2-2,CASSLRQGVDTGELFF,TGTGCCAGCAGCCTTAGACAGGGGGTCGACACCGGGGAGCTGTTTTTT
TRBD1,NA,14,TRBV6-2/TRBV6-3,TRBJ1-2,CASSLTGDWYGYTF,TGTGCCAGCAGTTTGACAGGGGATTGGTATGGCTACACCTTC
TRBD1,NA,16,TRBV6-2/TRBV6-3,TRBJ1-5,CASSRRETGSGQPQHF,TGTGCCAGCAGCCGCAGAGAGACAGGGTCGGGTCAGCCCCAGCATTTT
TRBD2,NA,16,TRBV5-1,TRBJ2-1,CASSPWGTSGGNEQFF,TGCGCCAGCAGTCCCTGGGGGACTAGCGGTGGGAATGAGCAGTTCTTC
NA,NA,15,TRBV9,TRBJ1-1,CASSVGGGVNTEAFF,TGTGCCAGCAGCGTAGGGGGAGGGGTCAACACTGAAGCTTTCTTT
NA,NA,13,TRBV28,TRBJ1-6,CASGDSIDSPLHF,TGTGCCAGCGGCGACTCGATTGACTCACCCCTCCACTTT
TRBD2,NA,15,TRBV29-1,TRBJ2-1,CSVRLAGGDYNEQFF,TGCAGCGTGCGACTAGCGGGGGGGGACTACAATGAGCAGTTCTTC
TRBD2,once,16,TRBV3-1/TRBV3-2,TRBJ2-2,CASTSGESSGPGELFF,TGTGCCAGCACCTCGGGGGAGTCTAGCGGCCCCGGGGAGCTGTTTTTT
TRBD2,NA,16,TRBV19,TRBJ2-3,CASSIKAGGSTDTQYF,TGTGCCAGTAGTATAAAAGCGGGGGGGAGCACAGATACGCAGTATTTT
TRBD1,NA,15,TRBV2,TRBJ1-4,CASSQGSGGSEKLFF,TGTGCCAGCAGCCAAGGGTCAGGGGGAAGCGAAAAACTGTTTTTT
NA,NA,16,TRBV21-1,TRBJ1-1,CASISGGARRNTEAFF,TGTGCCAGCATATCGGGGGGGGCGCGGAGGAACACTGAAGCTTTCTTT
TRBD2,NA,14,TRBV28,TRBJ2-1,CASSSSGVWNEQFF,TGTGCCAGCAGTTCCAGCGGGGTGTGGAATGAGCAGTTCTTC
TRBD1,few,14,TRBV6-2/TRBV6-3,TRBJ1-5,CASSRQGGNQPQHF,TGTGCCAGCAGTCGACAGGGGGGCAATCAGCCCCAGCATTTT
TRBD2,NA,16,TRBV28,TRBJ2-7,CASSLKGTSGSYEQYF,TGTGCCAGCAGTTTAAAGGGGACTAGCGGATCCTACGAGCAGTACTTC
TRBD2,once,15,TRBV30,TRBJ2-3,CASTRGSGGADTQYF,TGTGCCTCCACGAGGGGTAGCGGGGGGGCAGATACGCAGTATTTT
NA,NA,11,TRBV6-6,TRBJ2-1,CASSYSEPQFF,TGTGCCAGCAGTTACTCGGAGCCGCAGTTCTTC
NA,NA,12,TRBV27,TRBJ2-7,CASSWRGSEQYF,TGTGCCAGCAGTTGGAGGGGAAGCGAGCAGTACTTC
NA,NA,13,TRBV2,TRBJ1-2,CASSRGLSAGYTF,TGTGCCAGCAGTAGGGGACTCTCAGCCGGCTACACCTTC
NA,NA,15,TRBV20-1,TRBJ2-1,CSASGGQGIDNEQFF,TGCAGTGCTAGTGGGGGTCAGGGGATCGACAATGAGCAGTTCTTC
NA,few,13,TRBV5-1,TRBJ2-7,CASSLVGSYEQYF,TGCGCCAGCAGCCTGGTCGGTTCCTACGAGCAGTACTTC
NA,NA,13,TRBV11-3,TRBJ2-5,CASSPDRGETQYF,TGTGCCAGCAGCCCGGACAGAGGAGAGACCCAGTACTTC
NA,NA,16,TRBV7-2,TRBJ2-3,CASSLFVTRRIDTQYF,TGTGCCAGCAGCTTATTTGTGACTAGGCGTATCGATACGCAGTATTTT
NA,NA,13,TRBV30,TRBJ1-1,CAWAGEGNTEAFF,TGTGCCTGGGCGGGTGAGGGGAACACTGAAGCTTTCTTT
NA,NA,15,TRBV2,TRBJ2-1,CASSELAPVVDEQFF,TGTGCCAGCAGTGAACTGGCCCCTGTGGTTGATGAGCAGTTCTTC
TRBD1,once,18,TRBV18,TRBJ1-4,CASSPQGTGVTRDAKLFF,TGTGCCAGCTCACCACAAGGGACAGGGGTCACCCGAGATGCGAAACTGTTTTTT
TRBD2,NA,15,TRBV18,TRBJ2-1,CASSLGLAGYNEQFF,TGTGCCAGCTCACTAGGACTAGCGGGTTACAATGAGCAGTTCTTC
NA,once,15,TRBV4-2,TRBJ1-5,CASTQQGGEEQPQHF,TGTGCCAGCACCCAACAGGGTGGGGAAGAGCAGCCCCAGCATTTT
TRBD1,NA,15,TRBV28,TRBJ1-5,CASRWTGKSNQPQHF,TGTGCCAGCAGATGGACAGGGAAAAGCAATCAGCCCCAGCATTTT
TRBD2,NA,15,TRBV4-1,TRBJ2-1,CASSQTSGRTYEQFF,TGCGCCAGCAGCCAGACTAGCGGGAGGACCTATGAGCAGTTCTTC
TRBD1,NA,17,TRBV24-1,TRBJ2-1,CATSDFGQEFKDNEQFF,TGTGCCACCAGTGATTTTGGACAGGAGTTTAAAGACAATGAGCAGTTCTTC
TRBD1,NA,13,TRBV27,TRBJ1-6,CASGDRGGSPLHF,TGTGCCAGCGGTGACAGGGGGGGTTCACCCCTCCACTTT